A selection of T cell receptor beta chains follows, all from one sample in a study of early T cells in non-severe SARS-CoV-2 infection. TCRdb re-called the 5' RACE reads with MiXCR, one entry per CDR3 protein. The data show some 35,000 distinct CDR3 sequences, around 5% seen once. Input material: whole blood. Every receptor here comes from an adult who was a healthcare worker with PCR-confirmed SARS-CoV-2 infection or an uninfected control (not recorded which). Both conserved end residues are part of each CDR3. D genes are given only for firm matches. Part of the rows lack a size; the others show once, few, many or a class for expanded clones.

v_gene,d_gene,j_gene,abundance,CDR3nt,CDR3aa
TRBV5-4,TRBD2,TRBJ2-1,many,TGTGCCAGCAGGAAGAGCGGGGGGGCTGGCTACAATGAGCAGTTCTTC,CASRKSGGAGYNEQFF
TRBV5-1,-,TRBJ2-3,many,TGCGCCAGCAAAATCGGGGTCGGCGCTAGCACAGATACGCAGTATTTT,CASKIGVGASTDTQYF
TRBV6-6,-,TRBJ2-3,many,TGTGCCAGCAGTTACGCCCAGGGTCCAGATACGCAGTATTTT,CASSYAQGPDTQYF
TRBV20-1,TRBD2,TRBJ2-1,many,TGCAGTGCTCCCCCCTCGGGACTAGCGGGGGGGCGAGAGCAGTTCTTC,CSAPPSGLAGGREQFF
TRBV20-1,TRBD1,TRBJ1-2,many,TGCAGTGCAAACCCCGGGACAGGGGTTCCAGACTATGGCTACACCTTC,CSANPGTGVPDYGYTF
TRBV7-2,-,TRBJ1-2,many,TGTGCCAGCAGCTCCCAAGCAGGGTCGGATGGCTACACCTTC,CASSSQAGSDGYTF
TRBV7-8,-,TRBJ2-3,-,TGTGCCAGCAGCTTAGCGGGGACAATCGGGACAGATACGCAGTATTTT,CASSLAGTIGTDTQYF
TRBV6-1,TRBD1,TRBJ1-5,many,TGTGCCAGCAGTTTCGACAGGGTGGATCAGCCCCAGCATTTT,CASSFDRVDQPQHF
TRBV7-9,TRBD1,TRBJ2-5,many,TGTGCCAGCAGCGTACTGGGACAGCCGCAAGAGACCCAGTACTTC,CASSVLGQPQETQYF
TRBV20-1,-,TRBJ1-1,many,TGCAGTGCTAGAGATGCGGGGGCTGAAGCTTTCTTT,CSARDAGAEAFF
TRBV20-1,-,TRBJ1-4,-,TGCAGTGCTATTTTAGGACGGAATGAAAAACTGTTTTTT,CSAILGRNEKLFF
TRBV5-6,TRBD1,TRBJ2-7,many,TGTGCCAGCAGCCCAACAGGGGCCGTGAACGAGCAGTACTTC,CASSPTGAVNEQYF
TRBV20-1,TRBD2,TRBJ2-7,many,TGCAGTGCTAGAGATTTCGGGAGGGCCACCTACGAGCAGTACTTC,CSARDFGRATYEQYF
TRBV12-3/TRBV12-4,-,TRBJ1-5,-,TGTGCCAGCGAGGGATTCGGTCAGCCCCAGCATTTT,CASEGFGQPQHF
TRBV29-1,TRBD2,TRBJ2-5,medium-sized,TGCAGCGTTGTAGGAGCGGGAGGGGGCGAGACCCAGTACTTC,CSVVGAGGGETQYF
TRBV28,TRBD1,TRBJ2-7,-,TGTGCCAGCAGTTTAGGCGACAGGGACTACGAGCAGTACTTC,CASSLGDRDYEQYF
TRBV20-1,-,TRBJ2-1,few,TGCAGTGCCCGATTAAGAGGGCCTAGGAATGAGCAGTTCTTC,CSARLRGPRNEQFF
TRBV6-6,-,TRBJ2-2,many,TGTGCCAGCAGTTTGAGTCGTGGTGGCACCGGGGAGCTGTTTTTT,CASSLSRGGTGELFF
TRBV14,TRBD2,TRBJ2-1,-,TGTGCCAGCAGCCAAGGCGGGACTAGCGGGAGGGAACACAATGAGCAGTTCTTC,CASSQGGTSGREHNEQFF
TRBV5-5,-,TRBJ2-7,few,TGTGCCAGCAGCTCTACCCCCGGGACCGTCGCCTACGAGCAGTACTTC,CASSSTPGTVAYEQYF
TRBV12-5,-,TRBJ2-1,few,TGTGCTAGTGGTTTCGGCTTCTACAATGAGCAGTTCTTC,CASGFGFYNEQFF
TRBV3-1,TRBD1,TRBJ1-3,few,TGTGCCAGCAGCACAGAGAGGGGGCTGCTTGACACCATATATTTT,CASSTERGLLDTIYF
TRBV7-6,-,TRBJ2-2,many,TGTGCCAGCACCCGCCGGAGCGGAGGGGGCGGGGAGCTGTTTTTT,CASTRRSGGGGELFF
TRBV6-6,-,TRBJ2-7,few,TGTGCCAGCCACCGGGGAAACTCCTACGAGCAGTACTTC,CASHRGNSYEQYF
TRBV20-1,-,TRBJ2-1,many,TGCAGTGCTCCTACTTTTGAGGGGCGGGCGAGCTCCTACAATGAGCAGTTCTTC,CSAPTFEGRASSYNEQFF
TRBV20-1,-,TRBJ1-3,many,TGCAGTGCTTACGACAGTGGAAACACCATATATTTT,CSAYDSGNTIYF
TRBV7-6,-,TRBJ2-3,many,TGTGCCAGCAGCTTAGTACCCTTTCGATTAGATACGCAGTATTTT,CASSLVPFRLDTQYF
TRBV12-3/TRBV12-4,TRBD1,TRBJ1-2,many,TGTGCCAGCAGTTTCTGGACAGGGGGCGACTTTAATGGCTACACCTTC,CASSFWTGGDFNGYTF
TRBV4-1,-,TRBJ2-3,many,TGCGCCAGCAGCCAAGTGGGAAGACTAGTTTCAGATACGCAGTATTTT,CASSQVGRLVSDTQYF
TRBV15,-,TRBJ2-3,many,TGTGCCACCAGCAGAGATCTGGTAGATACGCAGTATTTT,CATSRDLVDTQYF
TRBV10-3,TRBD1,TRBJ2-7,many,TGTGCCATCAGTGAGTCAGGGACAGGGGCCTACGAGCAGTACTTC,CAISESGTGAYEQYF
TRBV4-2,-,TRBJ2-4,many,TGTGCCAGCAGCCCAGAGCTCGGCGGGATGGGTAATATGGCCAAAAACATTCAGTACTTC,CASSPELGGMGNMAKNIQYF
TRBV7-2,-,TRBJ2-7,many,TGTGCCAGCAGCTCCAGTGAACGGTACGAGCAGTACTTC,CASSSSERYEQYF
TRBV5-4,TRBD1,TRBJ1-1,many,TGTGCCAGCAGCTTGACAGGGGGCACTGAAGCTTTCTTT,CASSLTGGTEAFF
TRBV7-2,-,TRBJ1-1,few,TGTGCCAGCAGCAACAGGGTCCCGGGGACTGAAGCTTTCTTT,CASSNRVPGTEAFF
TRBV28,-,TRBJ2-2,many,TGTGCCAGCAGACGAGGGGCCGGGGAGCTGTTTTTT,CASRRGAGELFF
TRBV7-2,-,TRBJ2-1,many,TGTGCCAGCAGCTCCTGGAGGGGGCAGGGGGTGTACAATGAGCAGTTCTTC,CASSSWRGQGVYNEQFF
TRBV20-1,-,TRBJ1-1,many,TGCAGTGCTATTAGACAGGTTGGAACTGAAGCTTTCTTT,CSAIRQVGTEAFF
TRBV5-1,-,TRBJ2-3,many,TGCGCCAGCAGTATTAAAGGCAGCACAGATACGCAGTATTTT,CASSIKGSTDTQYF
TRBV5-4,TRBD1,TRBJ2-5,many,TGTGCCAGCAGCCGACAGGGTGCTCAAGAGACCCAGTACTTC,CASSRQGAQETQYF
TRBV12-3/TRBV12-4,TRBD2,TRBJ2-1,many,TGTGCCAGCAGAAAGGGGGGGACTAGCGTTGAGCAGTTCTTC,CASRKGGTSVEQFF
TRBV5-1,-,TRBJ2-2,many,TGCGCCAGCAGCTTATCGGGGAGCGGTGACACCGGGGAGCTGTTTTTT,CASSLSGSGDTGELFF
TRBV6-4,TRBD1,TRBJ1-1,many,TGTGCCAGAGAACGAGATACAGGGGCACGTCGGAACACTGAAGCTTTCTTT,CARERDTGARRNTEAFF
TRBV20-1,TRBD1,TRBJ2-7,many,TGCAGTGCTCCCCGACAGGGTCCCACCTACGAGCAGTACTTC,CSAPRQGPTYEQYF
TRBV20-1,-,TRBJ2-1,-,TGCAGTGCTAGGCCCCTAGCGCCCGGTGAGCAGTTCTTC,CSARPLAPGEQFF
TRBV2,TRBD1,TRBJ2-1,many,TGTGCCAGTCAGTACAGGGGCAAGACCTACAATGAGCAGTTCTTC,CASQYRGKTYNEQFF
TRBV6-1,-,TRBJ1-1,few,TGTGCCAGCAGTGAAGGAGGGGCTTCGTACACTGAAGCTTTCTTT,CASSEGGASYTEAFF
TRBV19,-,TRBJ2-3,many,TGTGCCAGTAGTATTGGGCGGGGACACACAGATACGCAGTATTTT,CASSIGRGHTDTQYF
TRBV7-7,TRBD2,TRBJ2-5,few,TGTGCTAGCAGCAGGACTAGCGGGGGGCGTACGTGGGAGACCCAGTACTTC,CASSRTSGGRTWETQYF
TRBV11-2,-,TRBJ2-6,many,TGTGCCAGCAGCTTAGATAGGATCAACGTCCTGACTTTC,CASSLDRINVLTF
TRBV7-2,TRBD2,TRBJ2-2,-,TGTGCCAGCAGCTCAGTAGCGGGAGTCAGCACCGGGGAGCTGTTTTTT,CASSSVAGVSTGELFF
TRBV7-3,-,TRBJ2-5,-,TGTGTCAGCAGCTTGGCGTACCAAGAGACCCAGTACTTC,CVSSLAYQETQYF
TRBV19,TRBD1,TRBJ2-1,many,TGTGCCAGTTGCAGGGACAGGGCCCCCTACAATGAGCAGTTCTTC,CASCRDRAPYNEQFF
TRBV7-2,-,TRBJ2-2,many,TGTGCCAGCAGCCGAAGTGGTACAGACACCGGGGAGCTGTTTTTT,CASSRSGTDTGELFF
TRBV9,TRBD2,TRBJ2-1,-,TGTGCCAGCAGCGCGGGACTAGCGGCCTACAATGAGCAGTTCTTC,CASSAGLAAYNEQFF
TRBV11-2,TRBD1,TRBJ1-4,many,TGTGCCAGCAGCTTTTCGGGACAGCTTAATGAAAAACTGTTTTTT,CASSFSGQLNEKLFF
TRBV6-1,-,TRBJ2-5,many,TGTGCCAGCAGTGCCCGCCCCCTGGGTGGCGGTCGGACCCAGTACTTC,CASSARPLGGGRTQYF